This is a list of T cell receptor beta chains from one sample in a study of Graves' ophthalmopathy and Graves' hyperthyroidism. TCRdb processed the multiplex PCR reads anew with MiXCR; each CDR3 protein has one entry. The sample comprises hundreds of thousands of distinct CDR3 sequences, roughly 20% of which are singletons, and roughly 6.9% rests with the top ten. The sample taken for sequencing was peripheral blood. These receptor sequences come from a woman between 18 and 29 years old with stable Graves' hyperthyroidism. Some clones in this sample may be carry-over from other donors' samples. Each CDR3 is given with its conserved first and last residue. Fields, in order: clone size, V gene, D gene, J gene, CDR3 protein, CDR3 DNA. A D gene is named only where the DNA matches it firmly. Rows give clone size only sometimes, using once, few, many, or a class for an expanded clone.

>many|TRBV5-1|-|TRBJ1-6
CASSDEPGSRASPLHF
TGCGCCAGCAGCGACGAGCCCGGGTCCCGGGCATCACCCCTCCACTTT
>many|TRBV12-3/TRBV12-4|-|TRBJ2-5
CASTPGGAQYF
TGTGCCAGCACCCCAGGGGGGGCCCAGTACTTC
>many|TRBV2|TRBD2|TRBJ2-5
CASSEARGTSSQETQYF
TGTGCCAGCAGTGAAGCCCGGGGGACTAGCAGCCAAGAGACCCAGTACTTC
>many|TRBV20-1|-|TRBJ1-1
CSARSGQNTEAFF
TGCAGTGCTAGATCCGGACAGAACACTGAAGCTTTCTTT
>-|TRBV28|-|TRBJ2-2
CATSTYSNTGELFF
TGTGCCACCTCGACCTATTCGAACACCGGGGAGCTGTTTTTT
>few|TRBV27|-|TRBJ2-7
CASSLTPRLAAWGLEQYF
TGTGCCAGCAGCCTCACCCCTAGGTTAGCGGCTTGGGGTCTGGAGCAGTACTTC
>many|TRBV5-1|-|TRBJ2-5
CASSGTGLETQYF
TGCGCCAGCAGCGGAACAGGGTTGGAGACCCAGTACTTC
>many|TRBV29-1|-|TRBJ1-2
CSSAGAGNYGYTF
TGCAGCTCGGCCGGGGCAGGCAACTATGGCTACACCTTC
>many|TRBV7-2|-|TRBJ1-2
CASSLGYVSLYTF
TGTGCCAGCAGCTTAGGCTACGTCAGTCTCTACACCTTC
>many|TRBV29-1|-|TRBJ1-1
CSVGLQGTEAFF
TGCAGCGTTGGTCTACAGGGCACTGAAGCTTTCTTT
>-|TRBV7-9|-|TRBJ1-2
CASSLDMDYGYTF
TGTGCCAGCAGCCTTGACATGGACTATGGCTACACCTTC
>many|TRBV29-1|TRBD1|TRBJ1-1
CSVLQGAGTEAFF
TGCAGCGTCCTTCAGGGGGCCGGGACTGAAGCTTTCTTT
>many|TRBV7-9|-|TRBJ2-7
CASSSEGRLYYEQYF
TGTGCCAGCAGCTCTGAGGGCCGCCTGTACTACGAGCAGTACTTC
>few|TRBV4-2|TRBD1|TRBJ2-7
CASSQEGQGTPVQYF
TGTGCCAGCAGCCAAGAGGGACAGGGAACGCCGGTGCAGTACTTC
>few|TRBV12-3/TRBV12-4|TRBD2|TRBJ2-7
CASSFGTRGGEQYF
TGTGCCAGCAGTTTCGGGACTAGGGGAGGGGAGCAGTACTTC
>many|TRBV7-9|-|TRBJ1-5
CASSLAAPNQPQHF
TGTGCCAGCAGCTTAGCGGCACCTAATCAGCCCCAGCATTTT
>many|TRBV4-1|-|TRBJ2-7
CASSQRPGGGSSYEQYF
TGCGCCAGCAGCCAGCGCCCGGGGGGCGGCAGCTCCTACGAGCAGTACTTC
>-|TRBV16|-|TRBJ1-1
CASSRYAGREAFF
TGTGCCAGCAGCCGGTACGCAGGGCGCGAAGCTTTCTTT
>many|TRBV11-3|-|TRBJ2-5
CASSFGGVQETQYF
TGTGCCAGCAGCTTCGGGGGCGTCCAAGAGACCCAGTACTTC
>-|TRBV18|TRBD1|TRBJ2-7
CASSPQGAHEQYF
TGTGCCAGCTCACCACAGGGGGCCCACGAGCAGTACTTC
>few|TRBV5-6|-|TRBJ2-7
CASSLDSLYEQYF
TGTGCCAGCAGCTTGGACAGTCTCTACGAGCAGTACTTC
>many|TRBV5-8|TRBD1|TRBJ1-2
CASSSLQGPYGYTF
TGTGCCAGCAGCTCCCTACAGGGGCCGTATGGCTACACCTTC
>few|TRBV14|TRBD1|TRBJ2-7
CASSPRQGVVYEQYF
TGTGCCAGCAGCCCGAGACAGGGGGTAGTCTACGAGCAGTACTTC
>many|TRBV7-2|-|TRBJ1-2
CASSLAGQNYGYTF
TGTGCCAGCAGCTTAGCTGGGCAGAACTATGGCTACACCTTC
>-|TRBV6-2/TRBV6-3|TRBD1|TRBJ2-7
CASRRGTGYDEQYF
TGTGCCAGCAGACGCGGGACAGGTTATGACGAGCAGTACTTC
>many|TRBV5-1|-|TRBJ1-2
CASSLESGGDYGYTF
TGCGCCAGCAGCTTGGAGAGCGGGGGGGACTATGGCTACACCTTC
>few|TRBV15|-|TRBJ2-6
CATSKGTLDSGANVLTF
TGTGCCACCAGCAAGGGGACGTTGGACTCTGGGGCCAACGTCCTGACTTTC
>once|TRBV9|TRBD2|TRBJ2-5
CASSVDGRALRETQYF
TGTGCCAGCAGCGTAGACGGGAGGGCCCTCCGGGAGACCCAGTACTTC
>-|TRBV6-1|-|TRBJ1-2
CASSEYRPTDYGYTF
TGTGCCAGCAGTGAATACCGGCCGACGGACTATGGCTACACCTTC
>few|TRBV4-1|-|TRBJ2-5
CASSQDDGSSWTQYF
TGCGCCAGCAGCCAAGATGACGGGAGCTCATGGACCCAGTACTTC
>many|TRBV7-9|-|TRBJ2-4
CASSLEYPSAWKNIQYF
TGTGCCAGCAGCTTAGAGTATCCTAGCGCTTGGAAAAACATTCAGTACTTC
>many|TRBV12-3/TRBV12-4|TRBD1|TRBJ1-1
CASNEGQGKTEAFF
TGTGCCAGCAACGAGGGACAGGGAAAAACTGAAGCTTTCTTT
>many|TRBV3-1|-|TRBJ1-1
CASRAGLLFTEAFF
TGTGCCAGCAGGGCAGGGCTTTTGTTCACTGAAGCTTTCTTT
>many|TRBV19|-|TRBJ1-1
CASSAYWGTRGTEAFF
TGTGCCAGTAGTGCCTACTGGGGGACGAGGGGCACTGAAGCTTTCTTT
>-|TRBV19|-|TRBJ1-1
CASSIVWETPNTEAFF
TGTGCCAGTAGTATAGTTTGGGAGACACCGAACACTGAAGCTTTCTTT
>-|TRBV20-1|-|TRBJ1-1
CSAHSPTRPTEAFF
TGCAGTGCTCATAGCCCGACACGGCCGACTGAAGCTTTCTTT
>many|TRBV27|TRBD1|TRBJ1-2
CASSWSTGTGYGYTF
TGTGCCAGCAGCTGGAGTACCGGGACAGGATATGGCTACACCTTC
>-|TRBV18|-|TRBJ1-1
CASFTTGTEAFF
TGTGCCAGCTTCACCACCGGGACTGAAGCTTTCTTT
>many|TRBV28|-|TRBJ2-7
CASSSDGLGYEQYF
TGTGCCAGCAGTTCTGACGGGTTGGGCTACGAGCAGTACTTC
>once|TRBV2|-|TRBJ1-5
CASTLFRGGNQPQHF
TGTGCCAGCACCCTATTTCGGGGCGGCAATCAGCCCCAGCATTTT
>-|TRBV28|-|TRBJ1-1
CASASWGSMNTEAFF
TGTGCCAGCGCAAGTTGGGGGTCTATGAACACTGAAGCTTTCTTT
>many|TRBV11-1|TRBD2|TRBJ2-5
CASSLDLGTSWETQYF
TGTGCCAGCAGCCTAGATTTGGGGACTAGCTGGGAGACCCAGTACTTC
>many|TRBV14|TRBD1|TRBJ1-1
CASSLRQGMNTEAFF
TGTGCCAGCAGCCTACGACAGGGGATGAACACTGAAGCTTTCTTT
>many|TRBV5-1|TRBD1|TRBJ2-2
CASSLPPGTANTGELFF
TGCGCCAGCAGCCTCCCCCCCGGGACAGCCAACACCGGGGAGCTGTTTTTT
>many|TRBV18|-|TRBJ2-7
CASSPANNEQYF
TGTGCCAGCTCACCAGCCAACAACGAGCAGTACTTC
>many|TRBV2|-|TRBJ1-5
CASSGLQDDHQPQHF
TGTGCCAGCAGTGGGTTACAGGACGACCATCAGCCCCAGCATTTT
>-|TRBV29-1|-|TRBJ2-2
CSVLTGTTGELFF
TGCAGCGTTCTTACAGGGACCACCGGGGAGCTGTTTTTT
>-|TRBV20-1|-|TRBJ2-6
CSARGREPSGANVLTF
TGCAGTGCTAGGGGCAGGGAACCCTCTGGGGCCAACGTCCTGACTTTC
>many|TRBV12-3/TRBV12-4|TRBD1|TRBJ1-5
CASSSQGAGQPQHF
TGTGCCAGCAGTTCACAGGGGGCAGGTCAGCCCCAGCATTTT